Presented here are 30 T cell receptor beta chains from one specimen sequenced in a study of blood T cell repertoires in COVID-19. Here immunoSEQ multiplex PCR was the method, and the copy in TCRdb shows in-frame clones only, minus some. The table has roughly 150,000 clones, roughly 87% seen once. Sequencing input: PBMCs or T cells enriched from blood (not recorded which). The origin of the receptors is a woman aged 40 to 50 who had been exposed to COVID-19.

The chain carries TRBV7-9 and TRBJ2-2, with a weak D call TRBD2 (6 bases). The germline gives CDR1 SEHNR, CDR2 FQNEAQ (reference sequence). This CDR3 contains 17 residues. Trimming pared 5 bases from V and 3 bases from J, leaving 19 bases between. DNA for the CDR3: TGTGCCAGCAGCGTACCGGGACTTCTACAATACACCGGGGAGCTGTTTTTT. Protein: CASSVPGLLQYTGELFF.

The chain is built from TRBV27 and TRBJ2-3; a possible D gene is TRBD2 (6 bases). The CDR3 extends over 15 amino acids. The germline CDR1 and CDR2 sequences are MNHEY and SMNVEV (reference sequence). The V gene lost 2 bases and the J gene lost 2 bases, with 11 bases spanning the gap. The CDR3 sequence: CASSLVAELTDTQYF. The CDR3 bases are TGTGCCAGCAGTTTAGTAGCGGAGCTCACAGATACGCAGTATTTT.

The chain joins TRBV5-6 to TRBJ2-6; TRBD2 matches 8 bases. The V segment lost 4 bases and the J segment 0 bases; nucleotides outside the gene matches: 12. The germline CDR1 and CDR2 sequences are SGHDT and YYEEEE. The CDR3 is made up of 19 amino acids. DNA of the CDR3: TGTGCCAGCAGCACGACGGGCGGGGGGAACTCCTCTGGGGCCAACGTCCTGACTTTC. Translated, it gives CASSTTGGGNSSGANVLTF.

The chain uses TRBV28 and TRBJ2-1; D may be TRBD2 (5 bases). Germline CDR1 MDHEN, CDR2 SYDVKM. The CDR3 has 16 amino acids. Between the trimmed V and J ends, which lost 5 bases and 3 bases, there was a span of 17 bases. DNA of the CDR3: TGTGCCAGCAGTCCCCTCCGCGGGCAGGTCTACAATGAGCAGTTCTTC. The encoded protein is CASSPLRGQVYNEQFF.

This clone was detected only once. The chain uses TRBV29-1 and TRBJ1-2, with D perhaps TRBD1 (6 bases). The CDR3 sequence is 16 residues long. Trimming cost V 0 bases and J 2 bases, with 16 bases left between them. Germline V gene data show CDR1 as SQVTM and CDR2 as ANQGSEA. Written as DNA, the CDR3 is TGCAGCGTTGAAGATCCGCGCGCAGGGGCGAACTATGGCTACACCTTC. Amino acids: CSVEDPRAGANYGYTF.

The chain links TRBV7-9 to TRBJ2-2, with TRBD2 matching 9 bases. The CDR3 runs 19 residues. Germline V lookup: CDR1 SEHNR, CDR2 FQNEAQ (reference sequence). V shed 0 bases, J shed 5 bases, and the junction held 13 bases outside the gene matches. The CDR3 DNA is TGTGCCAGCAGCTTAGCTGCGACCTTAGCGGGAGAAAAGACCGGGGAGCTGTTTTTT. It codes for CASSLAATLAGEKTGELFF.

The chain combines TRBV6-2 or TRBV6-3 with TRBJ2-1; 10 bases agree with TRBD1. The CDR3 is 20 amino acids. Germline V gene data show CDR1 as MNHEY and CDR2 as SVGEGT. The V gene end was trimmed by 1 base and the J gene end by 7 bases; junction bases not matched to a gene: 19. The CDR3 is CASSYLEGGQGVRRRNEQFF. The DNA of the CDR3 is TGTGCCAGCAGTTACTTGGAGGGAGGACAGGGGGTTCGGCGGAGGAATGAGCAGTTCTTC.

The V gene is TRBV29-1, the J gene TRBJ1-4; 10 nucleotides align to TRBD1. J lost 0 bases, V lost 4 bases, and 2 bases had no gene match. This CDR3 has 15 amino acids. CDR1 is SQVTM, CDR2 ANQGSEA, per germline. Here the CDR3 DNA reads TGCAGCGTTGCCGGGACAGGGGCAACTAATGAAAAACTGTTTTTT. Its protein is CSVAGTGATNEKLFF.

This clone was recorded once. The genes are TRBV6-2 or TRBV6-3 and TRBJ2-7; D gene unclear. The ends were cut back, 5 bases at V and 2 bases at J, with 16 bases in the middle. Germline values: CDR1 MNHEY, CDR2 SVGEGT. CDR3 length: 15 residues. In DNA, the CDR3 is TGTGCCAGCAGTACGAGGTTCATCAAAACCTACGAGCAGTACTTC. This codes for CASSTRFIKTYEQYF.

The chain combines TRBV18 with TRBJ1-2, with D hard to call. The V gene's germline CDR1 is KGHSH and CDR2 LQKENI. The CDR3 contains 16 residues. The V end was cut by 3 bases, the J end by 2 bases, with 16 bases between. The CDR3 reads CASSPTIEGMNYGYTF. CDR3 coding DNA: TGTGCCAGCTCACCCACTATTGAGGGAATGAACTATGGCTACACCTTC.

The chain joins TRBV9 to TRBJ2-2; D remains unclear. V lost 0 bases and J 2 bases, leaving 8 bases between the germline ends. The CDR3 is made up of 15 amino acids. The germline CDR1 and CDR2 sequences are SGDLS and YYNGEE. CDR3 DNA: TGTGCCAGCAGCGTAGTACCGGTCAACACCGGGGAGCTGTTTTTT. Its protein product is CASSVVPVNTGELFF.

The chain is built from TRBV12-5 and TRBJ2-7; D might be TRBD1 (5 bases). CDR3 length: 13 amino acids. Germline-derived CDR1 and CDR2 are LGHNT and FRNRAP. The germline V and J ends were trimmed by 1 base and 3 bases, with 7 bases remaining between them. The CDR3 DNA reads as TGTGCTAGTGGTTTGGGACAGAACTACGAGCAGTACTTC. As protein: CASGLGQNYEQYF.

The V and J genes are TRBV28 and TRBJ2-7, with 7 bases identical to TRBD1. The CDR3 length is 16 residues. The germline V gene encodes CDR1 MDHEN and CDR2 SYDVKM. V lost 5 bases and J lost 9; bases outside the gene matches: 19. The CDR3 DNA follows: TGTGCCAGCAGTCCCTCCGGGACAGCCAGAGGTAAGGGGCAGTACTTC. This encodes CASSPSGTARGKGQYF.

V and J are TRBV5-1 and TRBJ2-2; 12 bases match TRBD2. In germline, CDR1 is SGHRS, CDR2 YFSETQ. The CDR3 consists of 17 residues. V dropped 6 bases and J dropped 1; count of bases not matched to a gene: 7. CDR3 loop: CASKRQGLAGNTGELFF. The CDR3 DNA reads TGCGCCAGCAAGCGACAGGGACTAGCGGGGAACACCGGGGAGCTGTTTTTT.

This chain links TRBV20-1 with TRBJ1-1, with D unresolved. Germline CDR1 reads DFQATT; CDR2 reads SNEGSKA (reference sequence). The CDR3 covers 11 residues. Trimming took off 8 bases at V and 1 base at J, with 8 bases between the two ends. The CDR3 bases are TGCAGTACCCCAGGGAACACTGAAGCTTTCTTT. The encoded protein is CSTPGNTEAFF.

This clone showed up just once. The chain combines TRBV6-2 or TRBV6-3 with TRBJ2-7, with D uncertain. Germline V gene data show CDR1 as MNHEY and CDR2 as SVGEGT. The CDR3 sequence is 12 residues long. The V end lost 3 bases, the J end lost 3 bases, and 6 bases lay between the germline ends. CDR3 region: CASSYPDYEQYF. CDR3 nucleotide sequence: TGTGCCAGCAGTTATCCAGACTACGAGCAGTACTTC.

This chain joins TRBV6-2 or TRBV6-3 and TRBJ2-3, with D unclear. The CDR3 loop spans 14 amino acids. V was pared by 5 bases and J by 13 bases, with 22 bases between. The germline V gene has CDR1 MNHEY and CDR2 SVGEGT. The CDR3 DNA follows: TGTGCCAGCAGTAACCCCGCGAGTTTTCCCCCGGAGTATTTT. Translation: CASSNPASFPPEYF.

The J gene is TRBJ2-1, the V gene TRBV10-1; TRBD2 matches at 15 bases. Per the germline V gene, CDR1 is WNHNN and CDR2 is SYGVQD (reference sequence). With 7 bases clipped from V and 7 bases from J, the junction kept 5 bases outside the gene matches. The CDR3 contains 15 residues. CDR3 DNA: TGCGCCAGCACTCCCGGGACTAGCGGGGGGAATGAGCAGTTCTTC. It specifies CASTPGTSGGNEQFF.

This clone was recorded once. The chain employs TRBV3-1 (or the pseudogene TRBV3-2) and TRBJ1-1; D possibly corresponds to TRBD1 (5 bases). The CDR3 totals 14 residues. Per the germline V gene, CDR1 is LGHDT and CDR2 is YNNKEL (reference sequence). The V end lost 2 bases, the J end lost 2 bases, and 9 bases lay between the germline ends. CDR3 nucleotide sequence: TGTGCCAGCAGCCAACAAGGGGCCAACACTGAAGCTTTCTTT. Its translation: CASSQQGANTEAFF.

The J gene is TRBJ2-7, the V gene TRBV7-2; D might be TRBD2 (6 bases). CDR3 size: 17 residues. Germline loops: CDR1 SGHTA, CDR2 FQGNSA. The V gene lost 0 bases and the J gene lost 9 bases, with 24 bases spanning the gap. CDR3 sequence reads: CASSLAAPGLPSVGQYF. The CDR3 nucleotides are TGTGCCAGCAGCTTAGCCGCCCCGGGACTGCCATCGGTGGGGCAGTACTTC.

V is TRBV7-8 and J is TRBJ2-7, with D possibly matching TRBD1 (6 bases). Trimming removed 1 base at V and 5 bases at J, with 12 bases between. CDR1 and CDR2 (germline): SGHVS, FQNEAQ. CDR3 length: 14 residues. The CDR3 DNA sequence: TGTGCCAGCAGCTTAGAGGGGGATCTCCACGAGCAGTACTTC. Protein: CASSLEGDLHEQYF.

The rearrangement links TRBV7-9 to TRBJ2-3, with TRBD2 matching 12 bases. The germline V gene encodes CDR1 SEHNR and CDR2 FQNEAQ (reference sequence). CDR3 length equals 16 residues. Unmatched junction bases numbered 10, after V lost 6 bases and J lost 6 bases. CDR3 DNA: TGTGCCAGCAGTCCATCGACTAGCGGGAGTTTCGATACGCAGTATTTT. This gives the protein CASSPSTSGSFDTQYF.

The chain has TRBV7-2 and TRBJ1-6; D possibly corresponds to TRBD1 (5 bases). CDR1 SGHTA and CDR2 FQGNSA come from the germline V gene. V lost 4 bases to trimming and J lost 0 bases, with 13 bases between them. The CDR3 totals 17 residues. The CDR3 region is CASSSGGGSSYNSPLHF. The CDR3 region has the DNA TGTGCCAGCAGCTCAGGTGGGGGGTCCTCCTATAATTCACCCCTCCACTTT. Full variable domain (rest looked up from reference TRBV7-2 and TRBJ1-6): GAGVSQSPSNKVTEKGKDVELRCDPISGHTALYWYRQSLGQGLEFLIYFQGNSAPDKSGLPSDRFSAERTGGSVSTLTIQRTQQEDSAVYLCASSSGGGSSYNSPLHFGNGTRLTVT.

With regard to this clone: Sequence at one end of the junction differs from germline and may be a read error. The V call is TRBV29-1, the J call TRBJ1-1; D unresolved. This CDR3 is built from 13 residues. Germline-derived CDR1 and CDR2 are SQVTM and ANQGSEA. The CDR3 bases are TGCAGCGCTGAACCCCAATGGAACACTGAAGCTTTCTTT. This gives the protein CSAEPQWNTEAFF.

The rearrangement joins TRBV6-4 to TRBJ2-2; 8 bases agree with TRBD1. J was trimmed by 2 bases and V by 6 bases; bases with no gene match: 2. The CDR3 is made up of 14 amino acids. CDR1 and CDR2 (germline): MRHNA, SNTAGT. The CDR3 region has the DNA TGTGCCAGCAGACAGGGGGTTAACACCGGGGAGCTGTTTTTT. This translates into CASRQGVNTGELFF.

The V gene is TRBV7-2, the J gene TRBJ2-7, with 9 bases lining up with TRBD2. Trimming at V came to 4 bases and at J to 3 bases, leaving 10 bases not matched to a gene. The CDR3 covers 16 residues. The germline V gene has CDR1 SGHTA and CDR2 FQGNSA. For the CDR3, the DNA is TGTGCCAGCAGCTCGGCGGGTAGCGGGGGTTTCTACGAGCAGTACTTC. Translated, it gives CASSSAGSGGFYEQYF.

The chain is built from TRBV29-1 and TRBJ2-3; TRBD1 might be the D (6 bases). The CDR3 totals 14 residues. V shed 6 bases and J shed 0 bases, with 13 bases lying between them. CDR1 SQVTM and CDR2 ANQGSEA come from the germline V gene. The CDR3 loop reads CSVDRTASTDTQYF. The DNA of the CDR3 is TGCAGCGTCGACCGGACAGCTAGCACAGATACGCAGTATTTT.

The chain carries TRBV27 and TRBJ2-2, with 7 positions matching TRBD2. Germline V gene sequence: CDR1 MNHEY, CDR2 SMNVEV (reference sequence). J gave up 6 bases and V 8 bases, and 6 bases lay outside the gene matches. This CDR3 is built from 13 residues. This CDR3 reads CASGRAGAGELFF. CDR3 nucleotide sequence: TGTGCCAGCGGGAGGGCCGGCGCCGGGGAGCTGTTTTTT.

This chain connects TRBV29-1 to TRBJ1-2; no clear D. CDR1 is SQVTM and CDR2 is ANQGSEA in the germline V gene. V shed 5 bases and J shed 4 bases, with 11 bases lying between them. CDR3 size: 12 residues. CDR3 region: CSVRGRSYGYTF. The CDR3 DNA reads TGCAGCGTTCGAGGGAGATCCTATGGCTACACCTTC.

This clone has just one count. The V gene is TRBV28, the J gene TRBJ2-7, with TRBD1 matching over 9 bases. Unmatched junction bases numbered 11, after V lost 6 bases and J lost 5 bases. Germline CDR1 and CDR2: MDHEN and SYDVKM. The CDR3 has 15 amino acids. The CDR3 nucleotides read TGTGCCAGCAGGAGCCCGGGACAGGGAACCCACGAGCAGTACTTC. Encoded protein: CASRSPGQGTHEQYF.